These 11 T cell receptor beta chains were sequenced from one sample in a study of T cells after yellow fever vaccination. One entry per CDR3 protein, called by TCRdb with MiXCR from the 5' RACE reads. The table has 510,000 or so distinct CDR3 sequences, 15% to 20% seen once; the top ten hold more than 13%. Specimen: PBMCs, collected 15 days after the yellow fever booster vaccination. These receptors all stem from a man aged 25 to 40 who received the YFV17D yellow fever vaccine.

This clonotype was seen a few times. This chain connects TRBV29-1 to TRBJ1-1; 7 bases line up with TRBD1. V trimming: 6 bases; J trimming: 7 bases; junction bases outside the gene matches: 17. This CDR3 has 15 amino acids. The germline V gene has CDR1 SQVTM and CDR2 ANQGSEA. The chain's CDR3 is CSVNYRDRPRGEAFF. The CDR3 DNA follows: TGCAGCGTCAACTACCGGGACAGACCCAGAGGTGAAGCTTTCTTT.

The rearrangement links TRBV12-3 or TRBV12-4 to TRBJ2-7; 7 bases align to TRBD1. J was trimmed by 5 bases and V by 2 bases; bases with no gene match: 15. CDR3 length equals 17 residues. CDR3 DNA sequence: TGTGCCAGCAGTTTATGGGGTTGGGGGACAGTTAATCACGAGCAGTACTTC. This gives the protein CASSLWGWGTVNHEQYF.

This sequence joins TRBV12-3 or TRBV12-4 and TRBJ2-5; D call uncertain. Trimming cost V 4 bases and J 4 bases, with 10 bases left between them. The CDR3 spans 13 residues. Here the CDR3 reads CASSSQPLETQYF. In nucleotides, the CDR3 is TGTGCCAGCAGTTCGCAGCCATTAGAGACCCAGTACTTC.

Concerning this clonotype itself: The junction shows a germline mismatch at one end, possibly a read error. The chain employs TRBV7-7 and TRBJ2-7; no clear D. Germline CDR1 and CDR2: SSHAT and FNYEAQ (reference sequence). The CDR3 loop spans 15 amino acids. This chain's CDR3 is CASSLAPDAGYEQYF. In nucleotides, the CDR3 is TGTGCTAGCAGCTTGGCCCCCGACGCCGGCTACGAGCAGTACTTC.

The CDR3 sequence is CASSLFTSESTDTQYF. Here the CDR3 DNA reads TGCGCCAGCAGCTTGTTTACTAGCGAAAGCACAGATACGCAGTATTTT. This chain links TRBV5-1 with TRBJ2-3, with 7 bases identical to TRBD2. This CDR3 comprises 16 residues. Losses at the gene ends were 1 base for V and 0 bases for J; bases not matched to a gene: 5. Per germline, CDR1 SGHRS and CDR2 YFSETQ.

The chain recombines TRBV7-9 with TRBJ2-2; D possibly corresponds to TRBD1 (5 bases). Germline CDR1 is SEHNR and CDR2 is FQNEAQ (reference sequence). This CDR3 has 15 residues. V was cut by 6 bases and J by 0 bases, with 11 bases left in between. The CDR3 reads CASSPRVSNTGELFF. In DNA form, the CDR3 reads TGTGCCAGCAGTCCCAGGGTTTCGAACACCGGGGAGCTGTTTTTT.

The chain employs TRBV4-2 and TRBJ2-3; 9 bases fit TRBD2. Germline trimming cut 0 bases from V and 3 bases from J; bases unmatched to any gene: 7. CDR3 length: 17 residues. The germline gives CDR1 LGHNA, CDR2 YNFKEQ. The CDR3 sequence is CASSQDVLAGWTDTQYF. The CDR3, as DNA: TGTGCCAGCAGCCAAGATGTGCTAGCGGGATGGACAGATACGCAGTATTTT.

This chain connects TRBV27 to TRBJ2-3; 16 nucleotides align to TRBD2. CDR3 length: 19 amino acids. The germline V gene has CDR1 MNHEY and CDR2 SMNVEV (reference sequence). Trimming removed 1 base from V and 3 bases from J; junction bases left unmatched: 7. The CDR3 reads CASSLLGLAGGRSTDTQYF. The CDR3 bases are TGTGCCAGCAGTTTATTGGGACTAGCGGGAGGGAGGTCGACAGATACGCAGTATTTT.

This clonotype has only a few counts. The J gene is TRBJ2-3, the V gene TRBV5-4; TRBD2 might be the D (6 bases). Between the trimmed V and J ends, which lost 2 bases and 2 bases, there was a span of 18 bases. This CDR3 is built from 17 residues. Germline CDR1 reads SGHNT; CDR2 reads YYREEE (reference sequence). CDR3 protein: CASSFRFGGILTDTQYF. CDR3 nucleotide sequence: TGTGCCAGCAGCTTTAGGTTTGGCGGGATACTCACAGATACGCAGTATTTT.

DNA for the CDR3: TGTGCCAGCAGTTCGGGACAGGGGCTGGGAAGGTACTTC. This translates into CASSSGQGLGRYF. The gene calls are TRBV28 and TRBJ2-4; TRBD1 matches at 10 bases. V trimming: 4 bases; J trimming: 15 bases; junction bases outside the gene matches: 9. Per germline, CDR1 MDHEN and CDR2 SYDVKM. The CDR3 is made up of 13 amino acids.

The V and J genes are TRBV5-1 and TRBJ2-5; 12 nucleotides match TRBD1. The trim removed 4 bases at V and 5 bases at J, leaving 6 bases unmatched. The CDR3 spans 15 residues. Germline V gives CDR1 SGHRS, CDR2 YFSETQ. CDR3 residues: CASSNGTGGVETQYF. CDR3 bases: TGCGCCAGCAGCAACGGGACAGGGGGCGTGGAGACCCAGTACTTC.